What follows describes a single T cell receptor beta chain. Its specific antigen is unknown. The data stem from a study of T cells expressing NK-cell markers (dated by TCRdb to about 2020). In terms of the full investigation: TCR beta-chain repertoires were profiled in sorted CD3+CD56+NKG2C+, CD3+CD56+NKG2C- and CD3+CD56-NKG2C+ T-cell subsets from several donors. Among the eight sequenced donors, seven were HCMV-seropositive and one was HCMV-seronegative. Randomly selected healthy volunteers, three men and five women, were used as the eight sequenced donors. The libraries were sequenced on Illumina HiSeq 2000/2500, MiSeq or NextSeq, producing 2 x 150 bp reads.

The listed sequencing device is Illumina HiSeq 2000. The TCR beta cDNA libraries were made using 5'RACE template switching, a step that added both a universal primer site and unique molecular identifiers. cDNA synthesis was primed from the TCR beta constant segment and was followed by two successive PCR amplification steps. On the authors' methods: Reads were demultiplexed and grouped by UMI with MIGEC, and clonotypes were assembled and quantified with MiTCR. To remove erroneous sequences, TCR cDNA sequences were retained only when supported by two or more reads. The tcR package was used for downstream repertoire analysis, and clonotypes were matched across fractions by CDR3 nucleotide sequence plus V segment. VDJmatch was used to annotate antigen specificity against VDJdb, with one amino acid substitution in CDR3 allowed. The reads underwent TCRdb reprocessing, giving one record for each CDR3 protein sequence and no DNA. V and J calls and clone size were set by TCRdb, not the authors. In this sample's table one finds under 200,000 distinct CDR3 sequences. The ten largest clones add up to less than 20% of the sample.

To determine HCMV serostatus, a commercial ELISA kit was used to detect HCMV-specific IgG in serum. Peripheral blood mononuclear cells were isolated from blood by Ficoll density gradient centrifugation. Findings and caveats that apply to the study as a whole: Whether the expanded NKG2C-expressing T cell clones were specific for HCMV antigens remained unclear. Those dominant clonotypes were again the most abundant among CD3+CD56-NKG2C+ cells in a handful of donors, at about 28.3-60.1%. In roughly 6 donors, the dominant CD3+CD56+NKG2C+ clonotypes were found to rank among the top 10 CD8+ clonotypes and to make up 1.0-7.0% of CD8+ T cells.

The CDR3 has 15 amino acids, counting the end cysteine and phenylalanine. No nucleotide data were recorded. The chain uses TRBV12-3 or TRBV12-4 and TRBJ2-2; TCRdb gives TRBD2 as the D gene, but with no DNA this cannot be confirmed. The sequencing input was blood T cells: a sorted CD56 or NKG2C T cell subset, CD4+ or CD8+ T cells, or bulk PBMC T cells (not recorded which). The sequence was obtained from a woman aged 18 to 75 in good health. The encoded CDR3 is CASSLGTSRTGELFF.